This TCR beta chain was sequenced in a study of blood T cell repertoires in COVID-19. About the study: From T cells, B-cell-depleted T cells, or PBMCs came the material, which was cDNA or gDNA.

This CDR3 region has 14 residues. Germline loops: CDR1 MNHEY, CDR2 SMNVEV (reference sequence). After removal of 7 bases from V and 3 bases from J, the junction contained 5 bases not matched to a gene. Here immunoSEQ multiplex PCR was the method, and the copy in TCRdb shows in-frame clones only, minus some. This sample has roughly 38,000 clones; 60% to 85% occur once, and the top ten carry just under 2%. The clonotype was recovered from a man aged 55 to 69 with active COVID-19. The chain has TRBV27 and TRBJ2-2, with 7 bases matching TRBD2. The source material was peripheral blood. CDR3 in DNA: TGTGCCAGCAAGCGGGATAGCTACACCGGGGAGCTGTTTTTT. It codes for CASKRDSYTGELFF.